Listed here is a single T cell receptor beta chain. The data belong to a study of blood T cell repertoires in COVID-19. The CDR3 covers 15 residues. Losses at the gene ends were 2 bases for V and 5 bases for J; bases not matched to a gene: 5. Germline CDR1 reads MNHEY; CDR2 reads SVGEGT. Some clones are missing from TCRdb's copy, which holds only in-frame ones; the method was immunoSEQ multiplex PCR. The profile shows 250,000 to 300,000 clones, about 68% of them singletons. Sequenced: peripheral blood. The chain couples TRBV6-2 or TRBV6-3 to TRBJ2-3, with 9 bases identical to TRBD1. The sequence was collected from a woman older than 75 with acute or convalescent COVID-19. The DNA for the CDR3 is TGTGCCAGCAGTTACCCGGCGGACAGGGGAGATACGCAGTATTTT. Encoded protein: CASSYPADRGDTQYF.